The table lists the clone carrying this T cell receptor beta chain with a few counts. Antigen: not known. TCRdb called the RT-PCR reads again in MiXCR, with one record for every CDR3 protein. This sample has 300,000 to 350,000 distinct CDR3 sequences, with just over 20% found just once. The entry originates in a study of response to subunit inactivated influenza vaccine. Findings of the study overall: Few new T cells, the authors suggested, are recruited by each seasonal influenza vaccination.

Trimming shortened V by 2 bases and J by 5 bases, and 12 bases separated the two germline ends. Germline V gene sequence: CDR1 LGHNA, CDR2 YNFKEQ. CDR3 size: 15 residues. This TCR came from a man aged 45-69 years who received an inactivated influenza vaccine. V usage is TRBV4-2 and J usage is TRBJ1-4, with a possible D match to TRBD1 (6 bases). The starting material was PBMCs from blood, obtained approximately 20 months after vaccination. The CDR3 protein is CASSQQGSINEKLFF. CDR3 in DNA: TGTGCCAGCAGCCAACAGGGGAGTATCAATGAAAAACTGTTTTTT.